The 18 T cell receptor beta chains in this list originate from one sample, sequenced in a study of early T cells in non-severe SARS-CoV-2 infection. TCRdb analysed the 5' RACE reads with MiXCR anew, one entry per CDR3 protein. The sample includes tens of thousands of distinct CDR3 sequences, around 12% seen only once; the top ten take under 4%. The sequencing sample was made of whole blood. The receptors stem from an adult who was a healthcare worker with PCR-confirmed SARS-CoV-2 infection or an uninfected control (not recorded which).

J is TRBJ2-2 and V is TRBV28; no reliable D call. V gave up 2 bases and J gave up 10 bases, with 11 bases separating them. The CDR3 spans 13 residues. Germline V gene sequence: CDR1 MDHEN, CDR2 SYDVKM. The CDR3 DNA follows: TGTGCCAGCAGTTTAAGGCAGGCCGTGGAGCTGTTTTTT. Translated: CASSLRQAVELFF.

The rearrangement joins TRBV5-4 to TRBJ2-1; TRBD2 matches at 9 bases. This CDR3 has 17 amino acids. Looked up from germline, CDR1 is SGHNT and CDR2 is YYREEE (reference sequence). The trim removed 4 bases at V and 0 bases at J, leaving 8 bases unmatched. The DNA for the CDR3 is TGTGCCAGCAGCCTTGGAACTAGCGGGCGCTCCTACAATGAGCAGTTCTTC. Its protein is CASSLGTSGRSYNEQFF.

The chain has TRBV6-5 and TRBJ2-3; D gene unclear. Germline V gene data show CDR1 as MNHEY and CDR2 as SVGAGI. Trimming took 7 bases from V and 5 from J, leaving 16 bases between them. The CDR3 length is 14 residues. In nucleotides, the CDR3 is TGTGCCAGCACCCTTCGGACCGACGGAGATACGCAGTATTTT. Translation: CASTLRTDGDTQYF.

The gene calls are TRBV28 and TRBJ2-4, with TRBD1 matching 9 bases. This CDR3 spans 14 amino acids. The V gene's germline CDR1 is MDHEN and CDR2 SYDVKM. The junction had 3 bases not matched to a gene; V was cut back by 4 bases and J by 5 bases. The CDR3 bases are TGTGCCAGCAGTTGGCGGGACAGGGAAAACATTCAGTACTTC. Protein product: CASSWRDRENIQYF. The complete variable domain, with remaining parts taken from reference TRBV28 and TRBJ2-4, reads DVKVTQSSRYLVKRTGEKVFLECVQDMDHENMFWYRQDPGLGLRLIYFSYDVKMKEKGDIPEGYSVSREKKERFSLILESASTNQTSMYLCASSWRDRENIQYFGAGTRLSVL.

This clonotype was counted between two and nine times. V and J are TRBV28 and TRBJ1-2; D unresolved. The germline CDR1 and CDR2 sequences are MDHEN and SYDVKM. This CDR3 region has 14 residues. The V end was cut by 1 base, the J end by 0 bases, with 6 bases between. The CDR3 protein is CASSLLGANYGYTF. The CDR3, as DNA: TGTGCCAGCAGTTTATTGGGTGCTAACTATGGCTACACCTTC.

Turning to this clonotype: Here the CDR3 omits its conserved ending phenylalanine or tryptophan, so a read error is the likely source. The limits of the CDR3 on the DNA are not certain, so only TCRdb's listed CDR3 is given. V usage is TRBV15 and J usage is TRBJ2-1; TRBD1 reflects the table's D call only, with no check against the DNA. The CDR3 contains 9 residues when both ends are counted. Germline-derived CDR1 and CDR2 are LNHNV and YYDKDF (reference sequence). CDR3 sequence: CATSKLQGY.

This clonotype is categorized as medium-sized (0.01 to 0.1%). The chain carries TRBV27 and TRBJ1-6; D gene uncertain. Germline CDR1 and CDR2: MNHEY and SMNVEV (reference sequence). V dropped 3 bases and J dropped 8 bases, with 5 bases sitting between them. This CDR3 comprises 12 residues. The CDR3 bases are TGTGCCAGCAGTTTCGGGGATTCACCCCTCCACTTT. It specifies CASSFGDSPLHF.

The chain uses TRBV6-5 and TRBJ2-3, with 7 bases that match TRBD2. After removal of 6 bases from V and 3 bases from J, the junction contained 6 bases not matched to a gene. CDR1 MNHEY and CDR2 SVGAGI come from the germline V gene. The CDR3 runs 14 residues. This chain's CDR3 is CASSERGRTDTQYF. In DNA form, the CDR3 reads TGTGCCAGCAGCGAGCGGGGAAGGACAGATACGCAGTATTTT.

This clonotype was seen at least ten times. This chain connects TRBV29-1 to TRBJ2-5, with D hard to call. CDR1 is SQVTM, CDR2 ANQGSEA, per germline. The CDR3 covers 13 residues. Trimming shortened V by 0 bases and J by 6 bases, and 11 bases separated the two germline ends. The CDR3 sequence: CSVEDLGVQTQYF. CDR3 nucleotide sequence: TGCAGCGTTGAAGACCTAGGAGTTCAGACCCAGTACTTC.

The table lists this clonotype with a few counts. The rearrangement joins TRBV24-1 to TRBJ2-1; 8 positions match TRBD2. Germline V lookup: CDR1 KGHDR, CDR2 SFDVKD. The CDR3 covers 15 residues. V lost 3 bases to trimming and J lost 9 bases; unmatched junction nucleotides: 9. The CDR3 DNA is TGTGCCACCAGTGATCCGAGGACTAGCCCCCCTGAGCAGTTCTTC. The encoded protein is CATSDPRTSPPEQFF.

The rearrangement links TRBV20-1 to TRBJ1-5, with D possibly TRBD1 on 5 matching bases. This CDR3 has 12 amino acids. V was cut by 4 bases and J by 5 bases, with 9 bases left in between. Germline V gene lookup returns CDR1 DFQATT and CDR2 SNEGSKA (reference sequence). CDR3 loop: CSAIGEDQPQHF. In nucleotides, the CDR3 is TGCAGTGCTATAGGGGAGGATCAGCCCCAGCATTTT.

V is TRBV20-1 and J is TRBJ2-3; 8 bases line up with TRBD2. This CDR3 spans 17 amino acids. Germline V gives CDR1 DFQATT, CDR2 SNEGSKA (reference sequence). The trim removed 1 base at V and 2 bases at J, leaving 11 bases unmatched. This chain's CDR3 is CSARGSGSTFITDTQYF. The CDR3 DNA is TGCAGTGCTAGAGGGAGCGGGAGTACATTTATCACAGATACGCAGTATTTT.

This clonotype turned up a few times. The rearrangement uses TRBV28 and TRBJ2-7; D perhaps matches TRBD2 (5 bases). The CDR3 loop spans 13 amino acids. Germline V gives CDR1 MDHEN, CDR2 SYDVKM. V dropped 7 bases and J dropped 1 base, with 11 bases sitting between them. This CDR3 is CASKRIGSYEQYF. CDR3 in DNA: TGTGCCAGCAAGCGGATCGGATCCTACGAGCAGTACTTC.

This chain links TRBV7-3 with TRBJ2-7; no clear D gene. V lost 5 bases to trimming and J lost 6 bases, with 14 bases between them. Per germline, CDR1 SGHTA and CDR2 FQGTGA. This CDR3 has 13 residues. CDR3 nucleotides: TGTGCCAGCAGCAAAGAAAGGTTGGCCGAGCAGTACTTC. The encoded protein is CASSKERLAEQYF.

This clonotype was detected only a few times. The V gene is TRBV18, the J gene TRBJ2-1; D is ambiguous. Looked up from germline, CDR1 is KGHSH and CDR2 is LQKENI. The CDR3 consists of 16 residues. V was shortened by 1 base and J by 5 bases, with 15 bases between the two germline ends. The CDR3 DNA reads as TGTGCCAGCTCACCACGCTTCAACGGCGAGAACAATGAGCAGTTCTTC. Amino acids: CASSPRFNGENNEQFF.

This clonotype was seen only a few times. The CDR3 spells CASLPRGPRFNGYTF. CDR3 DNA sequence: TGTGCCAGTCTCCCCCGGGGACCGCGATTTAATGGCTACACCTTC. The chain has TRBV19 and TRBJ1-2, with D perhaps TRBD1 (5 bases). V gave up 8 bases and J gave up 6 bases, with 22 bases separating them. This CDR3 contains 15 residues. Germline loops: CDR1 LNHDA, CDR2 SQIVND (reference sequence).

The gene calls are TRBV28 and TRBJ2-7, with 11 bases lining up with TRBD1. The CDR3 has 13 residues. Per germline, CDR1 MDHEN and CDR2 SYDVKM. The ends lost 5 bases at V and 7 bases at J; junction bases unmatched: 4. The CDR3 sequence: CASSPGTGGEQYF. In DNA, the CDR3 is TGTGCCAGCAGTCCGGGGACAGGGGGTGAGCAGTACTTC.

This clonotype appeared a few times. The chain has TRBV6-6 and TRBJ1-6; D is uncertain. The CDR3 runs 16 residues. Per germline, CDR1 MNHNY and CDR2 SVGAGI (reference sequence). Trimming took off 5 bases at V and 4 bases at J, with 15 bases between the two ends. CDR3 in amino acids: CASSTDTIRYNSPLHF. The CDR3 DNA reads as TGTGCCAGCAGTACTGACACAATACGGTATAATTCACCCCTCCACTTT.